This record covers a single T cell receptor (beta chain). These data belong to a study of technical replicates of blood from a few donors. The data were produced by immunoSEQ multiplex PCR, yet TCRdb's version contains in-frame clones alone and is incomplete. The table lists fewer than 90,000 clones, about 93% of them singletons, with more than 0.2% in the top ten. Germline-derived CDR1 and CDR2 are SEHNR and FQNEAQ (reference sequence). V lost 4 bases, J lost 4 bases, and 10 bases lay in between. There are 13 residues in the CDR3. This chain joins TRBV7-9 and TRBJ1-2; D possibly corresponds to TRBD1 (5 bases). The material sequenced was T cells isolated from PBMCs. The sequence was collected from a human donor in good health. The CDR3 loop reads CASSSTDSYGYTF. CDR3 coding DNA: TGTGCCAGCAGCTCTACAGACAGCTATGGCTACACCTTC. The full variable domain, in which reference TRBV7-9 and TRBJ1-2 provide the parts outside the CDR3, is DTGVSQNPRHKITKRGQNVTFRCDPISEHNRLYWYRQTLGQGPEFLTYFQNEAQLEKSRLLSDRFSAERPKGSFSTLEIQRTEQGDSAMYLCASSSTDSYGYTFGSGTRLTVV.